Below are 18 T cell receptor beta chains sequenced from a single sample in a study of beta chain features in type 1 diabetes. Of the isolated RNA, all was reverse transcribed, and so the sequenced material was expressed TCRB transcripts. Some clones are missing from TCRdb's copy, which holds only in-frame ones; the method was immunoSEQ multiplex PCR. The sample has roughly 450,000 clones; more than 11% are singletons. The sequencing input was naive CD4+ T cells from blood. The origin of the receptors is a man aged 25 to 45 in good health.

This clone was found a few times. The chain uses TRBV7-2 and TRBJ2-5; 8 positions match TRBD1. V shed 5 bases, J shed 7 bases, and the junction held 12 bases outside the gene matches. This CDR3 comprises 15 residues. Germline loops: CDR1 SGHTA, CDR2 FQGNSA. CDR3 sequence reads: CASSPYDRGGGTQYF. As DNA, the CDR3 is TGTGCCAGCAGCCCCTATGACAGGGGCGGCGGGACCCAGTACTTC.

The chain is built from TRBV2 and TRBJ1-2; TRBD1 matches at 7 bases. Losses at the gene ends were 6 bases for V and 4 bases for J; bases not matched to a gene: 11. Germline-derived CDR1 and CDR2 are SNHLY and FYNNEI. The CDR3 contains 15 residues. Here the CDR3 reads CASRATDRVLYGYTF. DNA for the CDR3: TGTGCCAGCAGAGCCACCGACAGGGTTCTCTATGGCTACACCTTC.

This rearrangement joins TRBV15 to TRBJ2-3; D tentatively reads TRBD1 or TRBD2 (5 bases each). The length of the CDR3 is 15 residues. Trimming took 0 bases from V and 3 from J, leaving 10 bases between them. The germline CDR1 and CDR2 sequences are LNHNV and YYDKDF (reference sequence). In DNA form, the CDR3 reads TGTGCCACCAGCAGAGATGAGGGACCTACAGATACGCAGTATTTT. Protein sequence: CATSRDEGPTDTQYF.

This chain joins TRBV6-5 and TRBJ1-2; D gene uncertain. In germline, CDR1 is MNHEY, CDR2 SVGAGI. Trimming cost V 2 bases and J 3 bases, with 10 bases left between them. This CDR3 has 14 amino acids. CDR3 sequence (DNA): TGTGCCAGCAGTTACAGGAGGGTTGACTATGGCTACACCTTC. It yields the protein CASSYRRVDYGYTF.

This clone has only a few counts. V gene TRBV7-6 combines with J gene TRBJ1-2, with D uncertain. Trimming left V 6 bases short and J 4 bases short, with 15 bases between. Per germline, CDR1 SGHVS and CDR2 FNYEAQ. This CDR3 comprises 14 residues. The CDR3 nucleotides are TGTGCCAGCAGACTGGCAGGTACTGGCTATGGCTACACCTTC. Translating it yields CASRLAGTGYGYTF. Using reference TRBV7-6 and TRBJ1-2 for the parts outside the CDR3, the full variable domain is GAGVSQSPRYKVTKRGQDVALRCDPISGHVSLYWYRQALGQGPEFLTYFNYEAQQDKSGLPNDRFSAERPEGSISTLTIQRTEQRDSAMYRCASRLAGTGYGYTFGSGTRLTVV.

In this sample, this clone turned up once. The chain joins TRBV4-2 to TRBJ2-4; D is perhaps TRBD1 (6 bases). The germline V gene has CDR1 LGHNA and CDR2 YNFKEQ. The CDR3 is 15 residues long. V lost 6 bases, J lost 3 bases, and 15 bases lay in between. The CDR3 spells CASSPGAAGKNIQYF. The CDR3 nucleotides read TGTGCCAGCAGTCCAGGGGCTGCAGGCAAAAACATTCAGTACTTC.

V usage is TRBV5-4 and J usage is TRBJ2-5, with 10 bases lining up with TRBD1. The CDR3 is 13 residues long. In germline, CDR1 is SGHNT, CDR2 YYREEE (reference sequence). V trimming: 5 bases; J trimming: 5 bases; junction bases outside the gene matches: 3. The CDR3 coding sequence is TGTGCCAGCAGGCCGGGACAGGGGGAGACCCAGTACTTC. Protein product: CASRPGQGETQYF.

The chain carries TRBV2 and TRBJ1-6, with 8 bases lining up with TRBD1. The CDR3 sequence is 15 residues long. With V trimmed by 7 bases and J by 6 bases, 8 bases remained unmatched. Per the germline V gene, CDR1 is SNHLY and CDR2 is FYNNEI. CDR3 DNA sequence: TGTGCCAGCATAAGGAGAACAGGGGGTAATTCACCCCTCCACTTT. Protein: CASIRRTGGNSPLHF.

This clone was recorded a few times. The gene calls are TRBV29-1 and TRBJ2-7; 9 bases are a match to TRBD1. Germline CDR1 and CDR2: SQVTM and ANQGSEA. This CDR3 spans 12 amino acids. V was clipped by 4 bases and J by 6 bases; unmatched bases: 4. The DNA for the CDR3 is TGCAGCGTTGGGGGACAGGGTTTCGAGCAGTACTTC. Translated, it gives CSVGGQGFEQYF.

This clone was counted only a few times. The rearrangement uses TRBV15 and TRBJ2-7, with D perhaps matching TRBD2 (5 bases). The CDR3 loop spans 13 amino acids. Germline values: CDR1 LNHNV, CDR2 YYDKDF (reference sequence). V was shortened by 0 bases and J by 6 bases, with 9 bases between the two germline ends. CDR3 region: CATSRDAGLEQYV. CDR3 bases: TGTGCCACCAGCAGAGATGCGGGTCTCGAGCAGTACGTC.

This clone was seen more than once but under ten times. The CDR3 DNA reads as TGTGCCAGCAGTAAGACAGGCCACCAAGAGACCCAGTACTTC. It specifies CASSKTGHQETQYF. V is TRBV2 and J is TRBJ2-5, with D possibly being TRBD1 (6 bases). The CDR3 has 14 residues. CDR1 is SNHLY, CDR2 FYNNEI, per germline. V gave up 5 bases and J gave up 0 bases, with 10 bases separating them.

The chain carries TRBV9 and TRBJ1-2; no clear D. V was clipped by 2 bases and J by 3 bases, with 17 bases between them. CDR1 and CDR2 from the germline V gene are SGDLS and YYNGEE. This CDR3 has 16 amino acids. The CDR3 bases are TGTGCCAGCAGCGTTTTTGACACCTCTACCCACTATGGCTACACCTTC. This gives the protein CASSVFDTSTHYGYTF.

The CDR3 nucleotides are TGCAGGAGGGCCCTGATCTATGGCTACACCTTC. As protein: CRRALIYGYTF. V and J are TRBV20-1 and TRBJ1-2; D is ambiguous. CDR1 and CDR2 (germline): DFQATT, SNEGSKA (reference sequence). There are 11 residues in the CDR3.

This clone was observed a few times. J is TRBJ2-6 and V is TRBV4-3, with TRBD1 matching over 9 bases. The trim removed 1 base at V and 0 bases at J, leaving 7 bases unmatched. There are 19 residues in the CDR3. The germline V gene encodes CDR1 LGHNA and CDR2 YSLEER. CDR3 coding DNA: TGCGCCAGCAGCCAAGTGTTACAGGGGGCTACCTCTGGGGCCAACGTCCTGACTTTC. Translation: CASSQVLQGATSGANVLTF.

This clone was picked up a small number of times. The CDR3 here is CASSYFTNEKLFF. The CDR3 region has the DNA TGTGCCAGCAGTTACTTCACCAATGAAAAACTGTTTTTT. This sequence joins TRBV6-5 and TRBJ1-4; D remains ambiguous. Germline V gene sequence: CDR1 MNHEY, CDR2 SVGAGI. The CDR3 covers 13 residues. V was shortened by 1 base and J by 5 bases, with 5 bases between the two germline ends.

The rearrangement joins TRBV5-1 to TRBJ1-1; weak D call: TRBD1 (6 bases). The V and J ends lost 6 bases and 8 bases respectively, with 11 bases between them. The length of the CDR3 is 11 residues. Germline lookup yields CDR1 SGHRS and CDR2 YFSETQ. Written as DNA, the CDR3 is TGCGCCAGCACCGACGACAGGGAAGCTTTCTTT. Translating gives CASTDDREAFF.

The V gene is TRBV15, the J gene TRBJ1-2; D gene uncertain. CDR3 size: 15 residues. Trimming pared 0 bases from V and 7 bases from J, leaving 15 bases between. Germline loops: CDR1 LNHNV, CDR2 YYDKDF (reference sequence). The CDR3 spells CATSRDLGTLSGYTF. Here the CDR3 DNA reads TGTGCCACCAGCAGAGATTTAGGCACGTTGTCTGGCTACACCTTC. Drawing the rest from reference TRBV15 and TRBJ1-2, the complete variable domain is DAMVIQNPRYQVTQFGKPVTLSCSQTLNHNVMYWYQQKSSQAPKLLFHYYDKDFNNEADTPDNFQSRRPNTSFCFLDIRSPGLGDTAMYLCATSRDLGTLSGYTFGSGTRLTVV.

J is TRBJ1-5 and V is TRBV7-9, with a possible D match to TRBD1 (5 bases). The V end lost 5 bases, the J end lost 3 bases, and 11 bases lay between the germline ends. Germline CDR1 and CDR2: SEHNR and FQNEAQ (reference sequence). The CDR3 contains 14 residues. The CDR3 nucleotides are TGTGCCAGCAGCACGACAGTGAACAATCAGCCCCAGCATTTT. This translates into CASSTTVNNQPQHF.